This T cell receptor (beta chain) was found in a study of shared clonotypes between healthy human individuals. Findings and limits, study-wide: A handful of donors shared approximately 5% of their naive CD4 clonotypes.

The assay used deep level. TCRdb's table, derived via immunoSEQ multiplex PCR, lists solely in-frame clones and lacks some. The sample includes some 320,000 clones, around 86% of them seen just once. Participating donors were healthy, HIV-negative adults free of recent acute infections or vaccinations. Comments on this clone: As yet, its antigen is unknown.

Sequencing was done on a sample of memory CD8+ T cells sorted from blood. Subset denoted: CD45RO+ cells pooled with CCR7-negative TemRA cells. This clonotype was obtained from a man aged 18 to 29 in good health.

The CDR3 protein is CSALDREAFF. The CDR3 DNA reads TGCAGTGCTCTCGACCGGGAGGCTTTCTTT. This chain uses TRBV20-1 with TRBJ1-1; D is uncertain. Trimming took off 5 bases at V and 11 bases at J, with 12 bases between the two ends. CDR3 length: 10 amino acids. From germline, CDR1 is DFQATT and CDR2 SNEGSKA (reference sequence).